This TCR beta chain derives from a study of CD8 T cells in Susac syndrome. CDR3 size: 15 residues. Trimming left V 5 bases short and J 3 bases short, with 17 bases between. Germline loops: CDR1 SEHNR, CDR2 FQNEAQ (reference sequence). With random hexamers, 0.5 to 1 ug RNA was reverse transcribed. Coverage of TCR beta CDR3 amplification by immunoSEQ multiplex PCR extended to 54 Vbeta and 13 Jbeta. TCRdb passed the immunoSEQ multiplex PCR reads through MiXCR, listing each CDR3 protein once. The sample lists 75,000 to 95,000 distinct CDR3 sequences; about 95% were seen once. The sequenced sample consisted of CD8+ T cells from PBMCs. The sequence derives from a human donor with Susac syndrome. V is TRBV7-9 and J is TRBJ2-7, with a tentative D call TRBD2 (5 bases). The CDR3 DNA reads TGTGCCAGCAGCCCTGGACTGTCGCCCCTCTACGAGCAGTACTTC. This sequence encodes CASSPGLSPLYEQYF. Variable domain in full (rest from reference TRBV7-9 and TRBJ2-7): DTGVSQNPRHKITKRGQNVTFRCDPISEHNRLYWYRQTLGQGPEFLTYFQNEAQLEKSRLLSDRFSAERPKGSFSTLEIQRTEQGDSAMYLCASSPGLSPLYEQYFGPGTRLTVT.